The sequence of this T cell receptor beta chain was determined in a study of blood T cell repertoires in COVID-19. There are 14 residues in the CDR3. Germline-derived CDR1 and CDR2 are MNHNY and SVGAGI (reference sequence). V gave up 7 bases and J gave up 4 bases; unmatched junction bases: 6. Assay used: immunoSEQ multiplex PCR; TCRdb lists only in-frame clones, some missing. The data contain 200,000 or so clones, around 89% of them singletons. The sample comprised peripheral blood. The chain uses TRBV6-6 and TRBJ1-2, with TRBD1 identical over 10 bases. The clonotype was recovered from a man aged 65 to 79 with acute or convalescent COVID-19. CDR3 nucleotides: TGTGCCAGCACCGACAGGGGGCTGAGCTATGGCTACACCTTC. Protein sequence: CASTDRGLSYGYTF.